Listed below are T cell receptor beta chains from one sample, sequenced in a study of PD-L1 blockade in urothelial cancer. TCRdb's copy holds only in-frame clones and misses some; the assay was immunoSEQ multiplex PCR. The sample consists of approximately 41,000 clones, around 81% of them appearing once. The specimen was PBMCs, collected around atezolizumab (anti-PD-L1) treatment. These receptors were taken from a man older than 75 with urothelial cancer. CDR3s include the opening cysteine and the closing phenylalanine or tryptophan. Each record gives: D gene, clone size, J gene, V gene, CDR3 DNA, CDR3 protein. The D gene is left open where the match is weak. Not every row has a clone size; where given, it reads once, few, many or a size class.

d_gene: TRBD2; abundance: -; j_gene: TRBJ2-1; v_gene: TRBV9; CDR3nt: TGTGCCAGCAGCGTAGTAGCGGGATATTACAATGAGCAGTTCTTC; CDR3aa: CASSVVAGYYNEQFF
d_gene: TRBD2; abundance: -; j_gene: TRBJ2-5; v_gene: TRBV9; CDR3nt: TGTGCCAGCAGCGTAGGCCCTGGGAGGGGAGAGACCCAGTACTTC; CDR3aa: CASSVGPGRGETQYF
d_gene: TRBD1; abundance: -; j_gene: TRBJ1-2; v_gene: TRBV28; CDR3nt: TGTGCCAGCAGTTTCCCCGGGACAGGGGTTGGGTGGGGCTACACCTTC; CDR3aa: CASSFPGTGVGWGYTF
d_gene: TRBD2; abundance: -; j_gene: TRBJ2-2; v_gene: TRBV5-4; CDR3nt: TGTGCCAGCAGCGCCCCAGGGACTACTAGCACCGGGGAGCTGTTTTTT; CDR3aa: CASSAPGTTSTGELFF
d_gene: TRBD1; abundance: -; j_gene: TRBJ2-7; v_gene: TRBV7-9; CDR3nt: TGTGCCAGCAGCACCGACAGGGCCGAGCAGTACTTC; CDR3aa: CASSTDRAEQYF
d_gene: -; abundance: -; j_gene: TRBJ2-6; v_gene: TRBV18; CDR3nt: TGTGCCAGCTCGCCTCAGGCTTCGGGGGCCAACGTCCTGACTTTC; CDR3aa: CASSPQASGANVLTF
d_gene: -; abundance: -; j_gene: TRBJ1-5; v_gene: TRBV19; CDR3nt: TGTGCCAGTAGTACGACAAAAAATCAGCCCCAGCATTTT; CDR3aa: CASSTTKNQPQHF
d_gene: TRBD1; abundance: -; j_gene: TRBJ2-6; v_gene: TRBV7-8; CDR3nt: TGTGCCAGCAGCTTAAATGGACAGGAAAGTACCCGTGGGGCCAACGTCCTGACTTTC; CDR3aa: CASSLNGQESTRGANVLTF
d_gene: -; abundance: -; j_gene: TRBJ2-3; v_gene: TRBV10-2; CDR3nt: TGCGCCAGCAGCCCACAGTCTGATACGCAGTATTTT; CDR3aa: CASSPQSDTQYF
d_gene: -; abundance: -; j_gene: TRBJ2-4; v_gene: TRBV15; CDR3nt: TGTGCCACCAGCAGAGATCTAGTTGGCAAAAACATTCAGTACTTC; CDR3aa: CATSRDLVGKNIQYF
d_gene: -; abundance: -; j_gene: TRBJ1-1; v_gene: TRBV5-6; CDR3nt: TGTGCCAGCAGCCCAGGGGCCCGGGAAACTTTCTTT; CDR3aa: CASSPGARETFF
d_gene: TRBD1; abundance: -; j_gene: TRBJ1-1; v_gene: TRBV30; CDR3nt: TGTGCCTGCCCGGTCCGGACAGGGGGCACTGAAGCTTTCTTT; CDR3aa: CACPVRTGGTEAFF
d_gene: -; abundance: medium-sized; j_gene: TRBJ2-3; v_gene: TRBV6-4; CDR3nt: TGTGCCAGCAGTGAGAGGGAGACTGACACAGATACGCAGTATTTT; CDR3aa: CASSERETDTDTQYF
d_gene: -; abundance: -; j_gene: TRBJ1-3; v_gene: TRBV7-2; CDR3nt: TGTGCCAGCAGCCACCAGGTTTACGGAAACACCATATATTTT; CDR3aa: CASSHQVYGNTIYF
d_gene: -; abundance: few; j_gene: TRBJ2-2; v_gene: TRBV5-1; CDR3nt: TGCGCCAGCAGCCCAGGGACTGCGAACACCGGGGAGCTGTTTTTT; CDR3aa: CASSPGTANTGELFF
d_gene: -; abundance: -; j_gene: TRBJ2-1; v_gene: TRBV6-5; CDR3nt: TGTGCCAGCAGGCGATCACTAGCAGGCTACAATGAGCAGTTCTTC; CDR3aa: CASRRSLAGYNEQFF
d_gene: TRBD1; abundance: -; j_gene: TRBJ2-3; v_gene: TRBV28; CDR3nt: TGTGCCAGCGGAAAAGGACAGGGAGGCGCAGATACGCAGTATTTT; CDR3aa: CASGKGQGGADTQYF
d_gene: TRBD1; abundance: -; j_gene: TRBJ1-2; v_gene: TRBV30; CDR3nt: TGTGCCTGGAGCGTCGACAGGGGTAGCTATGGCTACACCTTC; CDR3aa: CAWSVDRGSYGYTF
d_gene: TRBD1; abundance: -; j_gene: TRBJ2-7; v_gene: TRBV27; CDR3nt: TGTGCCAGCCTATCCGCGGGACAGGGCTCCTACGAGCAGTACTTC; CDR3aa: CASLSAGQGSYEQYF
d_gene: -; abundance: -; j_gene: TRBJ2-6; v_gene: TRBV19; CDR3nt: TGTGCCAGTAGTATCCGGGGGTCTGGGGCCAACGTCCTGACTTTC; CDR3aa: CASSIRGSGANVLTF
d_gene: -; abundance: -; j_gene: TRBJ2-1; v_gene: TRBV9; CDR3nt: TGTGCCAGCAGCGTTTTGGGAGACAATGAGCAGTTCTTC; CDR3aa: CASSVLGDNEQFF
d_gene: TRBD2; abundance: -; j_gene: TRBJ2-1; v_gene: TRBV12-5; CDR3nt: TGTGCTAGTGGTTTGGTACTTCGGGCTAGCGGGAGTATTGATGAGCAGTTCTTC; CDR3aa: CASGLVLRASGSIDEQFF
d_gene: -; abundance: -; j_gene: TRBJ2-7; v_gene: TRBV30; CDR3nt: TGTGCCTGGAGTGATTTTAGGAGAGGCTACGAGCAGTACTTC; CDR3aa: CAWSDFRRGYEQYF
d_gene: -; abundance: few; j_gene: TRBJ2-5; v_gene: TRBV4-1; CDR3nt: TGCGCCAGCAGCCAGTTCCACCAGGTACCGTACCAAGAGACCCAGTACTTC; CDR3aa: CASSQFHQVPYQETQYF
d_gene: -; abundance: -; j_gene: TRBJ2-7; v_gene: TRBV11-3; CDR3nt: TGTGCCAGCAGCCAAGGGGCTCGCGAGCAGTACTTC; CDR3aa: CASSQGAREQYF
d_gene: TRBD2; abundance: -; j_gene: TRBJ2-3; v_gene: TRBV5-8; CDR3nt: TGTGCCAGCAGCTTGTTGCGGGAGCCAACAGATACGCAGTATTTT; CDR3aa: CASSLLREPTDTQYF
d_gene: TRBD2; abundance: -; j_gene: TRBJ2-3; v_gene: TRBV5-1; CDR3nt: TGCGCCAGCAGCTTCGACGGGAGATTGCGGGGGGGCACAGATACGCAGTATTTT; CDR3aa: CASSFDGRLRGGTDTQYF
d_gene: -; abundance: once; j_gene: TRBJ1-5; v_gene: TRBV7-2; CDR3nt: TGTGCCAGCAGCTTGAAACGGCAGGGTGAGCCCCAGCATTTT; CDR3aa: CASSLKRQGEPQHF
d_gene: TRBD2; abundance: -; j_gene: TRBJ2-1; v_gene: TRBV6-1; CDR3nt: TGTGCCAGCGGGGGAGGGGCTAGCGGAAGGAATGAGCAGTTCTTC; CDR3aa: CASGGGASGRNEQFF
d_gene: -; abundance: -; j_gene: TRBJ2-3; v_gene: TRBV5-1; CDR3nt: TGCGCCAGCAGCTTGGGGGGGGGCACAGATACGCAGTATTTT; CDR3aa: CASSLGGGTDTQYF
d_gene: TRBD2; abundance: -; j_gene: TRBJ2-3; v_gene: TRBV15; CDR3nt: TGTGCCACCAGCCCTTCCCGGACTAGCGGGAGGGCCGAGGGCACAGATACGCAGTATTTT; CDR3aa: CATSPSRTSGRAEGTDTQYF
d_gene: TRBD1; abundance: -; j_gene: TRBJ1-1; v_gene: TRBV5-1; CDR3nt: TGCGCCAGCAGCCCGGGACAGGGATTGGGCACTGAAGCTTTCTTT; CDR3aa: CASSPGQGLGTEAFF
d_gene: TRBD1; abundance: -; j_gene: TRBJ2-7; v_gene: TRBV2; CDR3nt: TGTGCCAGCAGTCCCGGGACAGGGCTCGGCGAGCAGTACTTC; CDR3aa: CASSPGTGLGEQYF
d_gene: TRBD1; abundance: -; j_gene: TRBJ1-2; v_gene: TRBV7-2; CDR3nt: TGTGCCAGCAGCAAGGACAGGCTTTATGGCTACACCTTC; CDR3aa: CASSKDRLYGYTF
d_gene: -; abundance: -; j_gene: TRBJ1-3; v_gene: TRBV7-9; CDR3nt: TGTGCCAGCAGCCGGACAGTTTCTGGAAACACCATATATTTT; CDR3aa: CASSRTVSGNTIYF
d_gene: -; abundance: -; j_gene: TRBJ1-1; v_gene: TRBV6-5; CDR3nt: TGTGCCAGCAGGCCGGACAGCACGAACACTGAAGCTTTCTTT; CDR3aa: CASRPDSTNTEAFF
d_gene: -; abundance: -; j_gene: TRBJ1-2; v_gene: TRBV28; CDR3nt: TGTGCCAGCAGTTTATCTAAGAGTGCCTATGGCTACACCTTC; CDR3aa: CASSLSKSAYGYTF
d_gene: -; abundance: -; j_gene: TRBJ1-2; v_gene: TRBV5-5; CDR3nt: TGTGCCAGCAGCGTATATCCAGGGAGGGACTATGGCTACACCTTC; CDR3aa: CASSVYPGRDYGYTF
d_gene: TRBD2; abundance: -; j_gene: TRBJ2-7; v_gene: TRBV15; CDR3nt: TGTGCCACCAGCAGCCGGACTAGCGGGAGTTTTGAGCAGTACTTC; CDR3aa: CATSSRTSGSFEQYF
d_gene: TRBD2; abundance: once; j_gene: TRBJ2-1; v_gene: TRBV5-1; CDR3nt: TGCGCCAGCAGCTTAGGCGGGAGGACATTCGATGAGCAGTTCTTC; CDR3aa: CASSLGGRTFDEQFF
d_gene: -; abundance: -; j_gene: TRBJ2-7; v_gene: TRBV6-5; CDR3nt: TGTGCCAGCAGCGACAGGTGGAGCTCCTACGAGCAGTACTTC; CDR3aa: CASSDRWSSYEQYF
d_gene: TRBD1; abundance: -; j_gene: TRBJ2-7; v_gene: TRBV5-1; CDR3nt: TGCGCCAGCAGCTCACCTATTTCCGGACAGGGGACCTACGAGCAGTACTTC; CDR3aa: CASSSPISGQGTYEQYF
d_gene: -; abundance: -; j_gene: TRBJ1-2; v_gene: TRBV7-8; CDR3nt: TGTGCCAGCAGCTTAGTGGGACAACCCAGGGGCTACACCTTC; CDR3aa: CASSLVGQPRGYTF
d_gene: -; abundance: once; j_gene: TRBJ1-2; v_gene: TRBV6-6; CDR3nt: TGTGCCAGCAGTTACTCTGAGGGAGGGGGTTACTATGGCTACACCTTC; CDR3aa: CASSYSEGGGYYGYTF
d_gene: -; abundance: -; j_gene: TRBJ2-1; v_gene: TRBV29-1; CDR3nt: TGCAGCGTAACTAGTACAGATGAGCAGTTCTTC; CDR3aa: CSVTSTDEQFF
d_gene: -; abundance: -; j_gene: TRBJ1-5; v_gene: TRBV18; CDR3nt: TGTGCCAGCTCACCGAACAGGGCGAGCAATCAGCCCCAGCATTTT; CDR3aa: CASSPNRASNQPQHF
d_gene: TRBD1; abundance: -; j_gene: TRBJ1-2; v_gene: TRBV9; CDR3nt: TGTGCCAGCAGCGTAGTGGGACAGGGTTACTACACCTTC; CDR3aa: CASSVVGQGYYTF
d_gene: -; abundance: -; j_gene: TRBJ2-2; v_gene: TRBV11-2; CDR3nt: TGTGCCAGCAGCCCGGACTGGACGAACACCGGGGAGCTGTTTTTT; CDR3aa: CASSPDWTNTGELFF
d_gene: -; abundance: -; j_gene: TRBJ1-5; v_gene: TRBV28; CDR3nt: TGTGCCAGCAGTATTCCAGATCAGCCCCAGCATTTT; CDR3aa: CASSIPDQPQHF
d_gene: TRBD1; abundance: -; j_gene: TRBJ1-2; v_gene: TRBV28; CDR3nt: TGTGCCAGCAGTCGACAGGGGAACTATGGCTACACCTTC; CDR3aa: CASSRQGNYGYTF
d_gene: -; abundance: -; j_gene: TRBJ1-3; v_gene: TRBV18; CDR3nt: TGTGCCAGCTCACCGGACGCGGGGGGCTACACCATATATTTT; CDR3aa: CASSPDAGGYTIYF
d_gene: TRBD2; abundance: -; j_gene: TRBJ2-7; v_gene: TRBV6-5; CDR3nt: TGTGCCAGCTGGACTAGCGCTCTTTGGTCCGAGCAGTACTTC; CDR3aa: CASWTSALWSEQYF
d_gene: TRBD2; abundance: -; j_gene: TRBJ2-4; v_gene: TRBV2; CDR3nt: TGTGCCAGCAGCGGGACTAGCGGGGGAATTCAGTACTTC; CDR3aa: CASSGTSGGIQYF
d_gene: TRBD1; abundance: once; j_gene: TRBJ2-7; v_gene: TRBV5-5; CDR3nt: TGTGCCAGCAGTCCGGGACAGGGCTCCTACGAGCAGTACTTC; CDR3aa: CASSPGQGSYEQYF
d_gene: -; abundance: -; j_gene: TRBJ1-5; v_gene: TRBV5-1; CDR3nt: TGCGCCAGCAGGCCTGACAGGAATCAGCCCCAGCATTTT; CDR3aa: CASRPDRNQPQHF
d_gene: TRBD1; abundance: -; j_gene: TRBJ1-1; v_gene: TRBV27; CDR3nt: TGTGCCAGCAAGACAGGGGGCACTGAAGCTTTCTTT; CDR3aa: CASKTGGTEAFF
d_gene: -; abundance: -; j_gene: TRBJ1-1; v_gene: TRBV2; CDR3nt: TGTGCCAGCAGTGAATACTCGGGGATTTTTGGCACTGAAGCTTTCTTT; CDR3aa: CASSEYSGIFGTEAFF
d_gene: -; abundance: -; j_gene: TRBJ1-5; v_gene: TRBV28; CDR3nt: TGTGCCAGCAGTTTGGAGGGAGGCGGTCAGCCCCAGCATTTT; CDR3aa: CASSLEGGGQPQHF
d_gene: -; abundance: -; j_gene: TRBJ2-1; v_gene: TRBV7-2; CDR3nt: TGTGCCAGCAGCTCCCGGGACTCCCCCTACAATGAGCAGTTCTTC; CDR3aa: CASSSRDSPYNEQFF